The 5 T cell receptor beta chains below come from one sample, sequenced in a study of beta chain features in type 1 diabetes. Study outcomes and limitations: Type 1 diabetes patients showed a moderate but significant shortening of TCRB CDR3s in all four CD4+ subsets.

The authors reverse transcribed all of the isolated RNA, so sequencing captured expressed TCRB transcripts. Measured with immunoSEQ multiplex PCR; TCRdb has only the in-frame clones, and not every one. The table includes around 15,000 clones, around 76% detected once. These receptors' targets are unknown. Sequenced input: stem cell memory CD4+ T cells from blood. These receptors were collected from a woman under 30 with type 1 diabetes.

V gene TRBV28 combines with J gene TRBJ2-4; unclear D gene. Trimming took off 6 bases at V and 1 base at J, with 7 bases between the two ends. The CDR3 runs to 13 residues. Per germline, CDR1 MDHEN and CDR2 SYDVKM. Here the CDR3 reads CASRGAAKNIQYF. Written as DNA, the CDR3 is TGTGCCAGCAGGGGCGCGGCCAAAAACATTCAGTACTTC.

A single count supports this clone. The chain joins TRBV6-6 to TRBJ2-5, with a tentative D call TRBD1 (5 bases). V lost 6 bases and J lost 4, with 12 bases in between. This CDR3 is 13 amino acids long. Germline lookup yields CDR1 MNHNY and CDR2 SVGAGI (reference sequence). The CDR3 DNA is TGTGCCAGCAGCCCCCGACAGCGAGAGACCCAGTACTTC. Translated, it gives CASSPRQRETQYF.

This chain connects TRBV11-2 to TRBJ2-5, with D possibly being TRBD1 (5 bases). The CDR3 is 14 amino acids. The germline CDR1 and CDR2 sequences are SGHAT and FQNNGV. With 6 bases removed from V and 5 bases from J, the gap between germline ends came to 16 bases. The CDR3 DNA sequence: TGTGCCAGCAGATATTGGGGCGCCGGGGAGACCCAGTACTTC. It codes for CASRYWGAGETQYF.

This chain connects TRBV5-1 to TRBJ1-1, with D possibly matching TRBD1 (5 bases). Trimming cost V 0 bases and J 2 bases, with 11 bases left between them. CDR1 is SGHRS and CDR2 is YFSETQ in the germline V gene. The CDR3 sequence is 15 residues long. CDR3 protein: CASSLADDRNTEAFF. As DNA, the CDR3 is TGCGCCAGCAGCTTGGCCGACGACAGAAACACTGAAGCTTTCTTT.

The rearrangement joins TRBV18 to TRBJ1-1; D unclear. The CDR3 spans 12 residues. Deletions cut 3 bases from V and 8 bases from J, with 10 bases between. Germline V lookup: CDR1 KGHSH, CDR2 LQKENI. For the CDR3, the DNA is TGTGCCAGCTCACCCTTCCCCCCCGAAGCTTTCTTT. Translated: CASSPFPPEAFF.